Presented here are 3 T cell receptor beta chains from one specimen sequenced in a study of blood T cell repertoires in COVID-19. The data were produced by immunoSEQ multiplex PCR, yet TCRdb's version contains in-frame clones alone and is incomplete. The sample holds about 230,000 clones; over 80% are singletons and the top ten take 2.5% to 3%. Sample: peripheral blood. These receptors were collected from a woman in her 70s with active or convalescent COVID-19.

The CDR3 is CASSYDMNTEAFF. The CDR3 DNA reads as TGTGCCAGCAGTTATGACATGAACACTGAAGCTTTCTTT. V usage is TRBV6-5 and J usage is TRBJ1-1; D is undetermined. The germline V gene encodes CDR1 MNHEY and CDR2 SVGAGI. V was cut by 3 bases and J by 0 bases, with 5 bases left in between. The CDR3 sequence is 13 residues long.

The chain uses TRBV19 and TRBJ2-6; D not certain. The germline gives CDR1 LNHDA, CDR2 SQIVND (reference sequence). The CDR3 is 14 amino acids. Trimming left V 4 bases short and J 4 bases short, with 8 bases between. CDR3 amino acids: CASSTEVGANVLTF. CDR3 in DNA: TGTGCCAGTAGTACCGAGGTCGGGGCCAACGTCCTGACTTTC.

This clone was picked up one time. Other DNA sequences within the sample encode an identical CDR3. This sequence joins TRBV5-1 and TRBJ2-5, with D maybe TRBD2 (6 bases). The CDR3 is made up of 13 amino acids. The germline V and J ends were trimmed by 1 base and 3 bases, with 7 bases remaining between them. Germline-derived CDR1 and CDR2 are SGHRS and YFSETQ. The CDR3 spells CASSLTGEETQYF. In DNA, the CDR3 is TGCGCCAGCAGCTTGACGGGGGAAGAGACCCAGTACTTC.